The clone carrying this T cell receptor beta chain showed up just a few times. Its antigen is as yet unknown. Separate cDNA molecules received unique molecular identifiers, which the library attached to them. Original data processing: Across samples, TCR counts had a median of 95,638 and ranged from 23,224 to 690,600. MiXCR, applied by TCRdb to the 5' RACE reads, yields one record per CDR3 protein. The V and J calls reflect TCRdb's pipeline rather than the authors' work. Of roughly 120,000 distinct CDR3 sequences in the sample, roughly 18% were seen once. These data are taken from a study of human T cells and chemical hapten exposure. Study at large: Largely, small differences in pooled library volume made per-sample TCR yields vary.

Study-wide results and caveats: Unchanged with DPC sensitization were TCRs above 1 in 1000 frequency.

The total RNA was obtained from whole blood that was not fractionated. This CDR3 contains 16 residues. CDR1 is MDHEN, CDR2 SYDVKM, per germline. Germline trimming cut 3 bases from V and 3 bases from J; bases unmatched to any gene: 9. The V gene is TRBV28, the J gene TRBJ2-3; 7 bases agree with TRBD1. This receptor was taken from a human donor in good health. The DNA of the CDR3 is TGTGCCAGCAGTTTTGGTAGGGGGCTTAGTACAGATACGCAGTATTTT. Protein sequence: CASSFGRGLSTDTQYF.